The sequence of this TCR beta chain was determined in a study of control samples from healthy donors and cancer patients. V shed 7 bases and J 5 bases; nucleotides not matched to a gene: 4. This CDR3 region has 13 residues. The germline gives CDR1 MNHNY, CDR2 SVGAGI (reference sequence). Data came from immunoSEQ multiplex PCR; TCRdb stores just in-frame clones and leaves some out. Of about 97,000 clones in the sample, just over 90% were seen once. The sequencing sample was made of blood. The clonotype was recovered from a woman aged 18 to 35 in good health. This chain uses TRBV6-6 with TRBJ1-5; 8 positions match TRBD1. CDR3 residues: CASTRQGYQPQHF. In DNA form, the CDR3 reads TGTGCCAGCACAAGACAGGGGTATCAGCCCCAGCATTTT.